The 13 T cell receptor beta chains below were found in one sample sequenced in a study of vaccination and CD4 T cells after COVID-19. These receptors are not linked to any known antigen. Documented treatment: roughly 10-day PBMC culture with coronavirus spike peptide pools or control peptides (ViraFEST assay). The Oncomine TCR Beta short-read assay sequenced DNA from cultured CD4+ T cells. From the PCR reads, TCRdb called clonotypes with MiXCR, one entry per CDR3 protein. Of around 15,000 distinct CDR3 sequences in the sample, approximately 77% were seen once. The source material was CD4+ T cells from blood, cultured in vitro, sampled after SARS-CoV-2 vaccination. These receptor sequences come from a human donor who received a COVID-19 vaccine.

CDR3 amino acids: CATSTLASPMETQYF. The CDR3 region has the DNA TGTGCCACCAGCACTCTAGCTTCCCCAATGGAGACCCAGTACTTC. The chain uses TRBV15 and TRBJ2-5, with D maybe TRBD2 (5 bases). The CDR3 totals 15 residues. Trimming removed 4 bases from V and 5 bases from J, with 17 bases in between. The germline gives CDR1 LNHNV, CDR2 YYDKDF (reference sequence).

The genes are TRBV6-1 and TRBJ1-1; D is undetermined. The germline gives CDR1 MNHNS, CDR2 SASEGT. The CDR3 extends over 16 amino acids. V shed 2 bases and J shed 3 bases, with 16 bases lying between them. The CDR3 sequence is CASSEYGQVGDTEAFF. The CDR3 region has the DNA TGTGCCAGCAGTGAATATGGGCAGGTCGGGGACACTGAAGCTTTCTTT.

Here the CDR3 DNA reads TGTGCCAGCAGCTGGGTCCGGGACGGATCGGAGACCCAGTACTTC. Its translation: CASSWVRDGSETQYF. The rearrangement joins TRBV7-2 to TRBJ2-5; the D call may be TRBD1 or TRBD2 (5 bases each). Germline V gene sequence: CDR1 SGHTA, CDR2 FQGNSA. This CDR3 contains 15 residues. The V end lost 4 bases, the J end lost 5 bases, and 17 bases lay between the germline ends.

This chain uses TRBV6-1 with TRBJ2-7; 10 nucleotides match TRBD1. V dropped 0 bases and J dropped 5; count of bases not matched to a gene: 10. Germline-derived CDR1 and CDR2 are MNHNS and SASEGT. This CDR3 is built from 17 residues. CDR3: CASSEAGWGQGLDEQYF. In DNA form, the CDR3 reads TGTGCCAGCAGTGAAGCGGGTTGGGGACAGGGGTTAGACGAGCAGTACTTC.

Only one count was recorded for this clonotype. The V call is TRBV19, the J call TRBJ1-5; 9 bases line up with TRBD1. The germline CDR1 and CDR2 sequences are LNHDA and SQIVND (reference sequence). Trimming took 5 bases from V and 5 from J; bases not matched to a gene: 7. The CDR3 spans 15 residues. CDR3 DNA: TGTGCCAGTAGTCCGGGGACAGGGCGGGATCAGCCCCAGCATTTT. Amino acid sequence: CASSPGTGRDQPQHF.

CDR3 sequence reads: CSAKGPGWFNSPLHF. The CDR3 nucleotides read TGCAGTGCCAAAGGACCGGGATGGTTTAATTCACCCCTCCACTTT. The chain uses TRBV20-1 and TRBJ1-6; D is unclear. CDR1 and CDR2 from the germline V gene are DFQATT and SNEGSKA (reference sequence). The V end was cut by 6 bases, the J end by 6 bases, with 18 bases between. CDR3 length: 15 residues.

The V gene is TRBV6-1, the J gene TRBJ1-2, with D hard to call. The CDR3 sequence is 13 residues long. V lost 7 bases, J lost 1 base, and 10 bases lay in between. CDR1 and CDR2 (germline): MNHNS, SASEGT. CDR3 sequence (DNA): TGTGCCAGCATATTGGGCGGTAACTATGGCTACACCTTC. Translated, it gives CASILGGNYGYTF.

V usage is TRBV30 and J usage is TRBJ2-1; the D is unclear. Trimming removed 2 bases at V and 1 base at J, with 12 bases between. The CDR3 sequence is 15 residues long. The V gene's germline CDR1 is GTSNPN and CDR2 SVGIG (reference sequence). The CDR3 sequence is CAWSFHSYSYNEQFF. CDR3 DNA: TGTGCCTGGAGTTTCCACTCATATTCCTACAATGAGCAGTTCTTC.

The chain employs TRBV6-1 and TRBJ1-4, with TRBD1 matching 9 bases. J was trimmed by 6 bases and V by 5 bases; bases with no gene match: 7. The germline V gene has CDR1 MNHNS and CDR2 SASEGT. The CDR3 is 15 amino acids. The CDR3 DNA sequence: TGTGCCAGCAGTAGCACGCGGGACAGGGATGAAAAACTGTTTTTT. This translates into CASSSTRDRDEKLFF.

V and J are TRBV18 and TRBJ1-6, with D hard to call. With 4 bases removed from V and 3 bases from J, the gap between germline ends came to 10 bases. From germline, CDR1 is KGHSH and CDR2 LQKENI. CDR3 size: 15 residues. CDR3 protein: CASSQSQLYNSPLHF. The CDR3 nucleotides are TGTGCCAGCTCACAGAGTCAGCTCTATAATTCACCCCTCCACTTT.

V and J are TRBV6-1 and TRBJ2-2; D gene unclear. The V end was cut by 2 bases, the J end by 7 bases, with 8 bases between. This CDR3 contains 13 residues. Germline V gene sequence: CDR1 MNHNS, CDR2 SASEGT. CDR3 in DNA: TGTGCCAGCAGTGAACCCTCCGGCGGGGAGCTGTTTTTT. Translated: CASSEPSGGELFF.

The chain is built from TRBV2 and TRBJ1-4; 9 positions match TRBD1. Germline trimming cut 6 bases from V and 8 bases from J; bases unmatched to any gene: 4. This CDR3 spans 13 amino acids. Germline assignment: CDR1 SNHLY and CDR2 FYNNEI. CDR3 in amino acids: CASRGQGGEKLFF. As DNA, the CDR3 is TGTGCCAGCAGGGGACAGGGAGGCGAAAAACTGTTTTTT.

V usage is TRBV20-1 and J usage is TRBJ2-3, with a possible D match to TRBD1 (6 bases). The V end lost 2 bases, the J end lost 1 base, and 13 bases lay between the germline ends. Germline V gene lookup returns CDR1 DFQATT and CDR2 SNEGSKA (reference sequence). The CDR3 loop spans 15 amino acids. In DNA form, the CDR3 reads TGCAGTGCTAGACAGGGGAACGATGGCACAGATACGCAGTATTTT. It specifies CSARQGNDGTDTQYF.